This T cell receptor (beta chain) was documented in a study of T-cell reconstitution after alpha-beta-depleted transplantation in children. Researchers prepared the TCRbeta library using unique molecular identifiers, the study reports. One entry per CDR3 protein results from TCRdb running MiXCR on the PCR reads. The sample holds about 980,000 distinct CDR3 sequences; about 29% are singletons and the top ten take about 28%. This CDR3 comprises 9 residues. V was trimmed by 4 bases and J by 9 bases, leaving 3 bases between them. Germline V gene lookup returns CDR1 SEHNR and CDR2 FQNEAQ (reference sequence).

The sequencing here drew on PBMCs, mostly from graft donor cells, taken 360 days after TCRalphabeta/CD19-depleted stem cell transplant. The sequence came from a boy under three years old who had a stem cell transplant for SCID, so the T cells may come from the graft donor. V is TRBV7-9 and J is TRBJ1-2, with no clear D. The CDR3 region has the DNA TGTGCCAGCAGCTCAAGCTACACCTTC. Encoded protein: CASSSSYTF.